The sequence of this TCR beta chain was determined in a study of shared clonotypes between healthy human individuals (dated by TCRdb to 2018 to 2020). Broadly, across the study: A few men and a couple of women, aged 18 to 49 years, made up the cohort. Between about 0.94 and 10 billion PBMCs per donor were obtained by leukapheresis. Different laboratories and diverse techniques were used to prepare libraries and sequence TCR repertoires, to increase sequencing depth and limit assay-specific biases. To estimate repertoire size and how much clonotypes are shared between individuals, the study performed deep sequencing of blood TCR repertoires from about five healthy adults. The research as a whole found: Sampling was limited to blood, and TCR repertoires in tissue likely differ from TCR repertoires in blood. Pairwise subsampling led to the expectation that sequencing depth would affect the degree of clonotype sharing among donors. Because the study included only a small number of donors, the genetic and exposure-history diversity represented was limited.

Donors were healthy HIV-negative adults with no recently reported acute infections or vaccinations. All donors were Caucasian adults living in Nashville, Tennessee, USA. For unsorted samples, some 90 million PBMCs were counted, and genomic DNA was extracted using the QIAamp DNA Blood Mini kit. Blood was collected by leukapheresis, and PBMCs were isolated by Ficoll-Histopaque density gradient centrifugation and then cryopreserved in liquid nitrogen vapor phase. Details on this clone: It lacks a known antigen. No base qualities exist here, and no much larger clone lies one base off it.

Using the deep immunoSEQ assay, TCR CDR3 regions were amplified from genomic DNA by multiplex PCR. Extracted genomic DNA from each cell subset was distributed evenly across all wells of several immunoSEQ 96-well plates, and each plate was treated as a replicate. For unsorted PBMC, around 290 ng of genomic DNA, equivalent to about 32,000 T cell genomes, went into each replicate PCR. Genomic DNA from unsorted PBMC was sequenced over ten immunoSEQ deep assay plates. Purified libraries were measured with a Qubit 3.0 fluorometer, size-checked on a Bioanalyzer 2100, and measured again with the KAPA Library Quantification kit. Every immunoSEQ 96-well plate was sequenced on a separate single-read 150-cycle Illumina NextSeq 550 flow cell. The original methods were these. Because the immunoSEQ output included only junctional sequences and no quality scores, the filtering could not be the same as the filtering used for full-length reads. Sequences were annotated with PyIR, a Python wrapper for IgBLAST v1.9, and V/J genes and CDR3 were assigned using IMGT germline references. Any read was removed if the V/J assignment was weak (E-value above 1e-6), the CDR3 was missing, or the read contained stop codons, out-of-frame junctions, or ambiguous translated residues. V3J clonotypes were defined as sequences sharing an identical inferred V gene, J gene, and CDR3 amino acid sequence. To compute the percentage overlap between repertoires, the number of shared unique clonotypes was divided by the size of the smaller repertoire. RTK rarefaction, the Chao1 estimator, and Recon v2.1 estimates of unobserved clonotypes were used to assess repertoire richness. TCRdb obtained this table from immuneACCESS and retained in-frame rearrangements with V and J assigned. These tables miss some clones; where compared with another copy, unresolved V genes account for less than half of the shortfall, and the remainder is unexplained. V and J calls and clone size are those listed in that table; D and trimming were worked out from the DNA. Here the sample has about 480,000 clones; about 75% occur a single time. The ten largest make up around 12% of the sample.

CDR1 is given as SGHDN and CDR2 as FVKESK, both from the germline V gene. Its CDR3 holds 17 amino acids, cysteine through phenylalanine. The sequence is cut down to CDR3 DNA, 51 bases in frame from base 1. Trimming takes 5 bases off V and 7 bases off J; junction bases not matched to a gene: 16. Recombination linked TRBV14 to TRBJ2-1, and TRBD2 matches 8 of the central bases. What was sequenced was PBMCs. This receptor was taken from a woman between 40 and 55 years old in good health. Some clones in this sample may be carry-over from other donors' samples. The CDR3 sequence is CASSAVWREAFRNEQFF. The DNA is TGTGCCAGCAGCGCCGTTTGGCGGGAGGCCTTCAGGAATGAGCAGTTCTTC. The entire variable domain, with the stretches around the CDR3 drawn from the reference TRBV14 and TRBJ2-1 proteins, is EAGVTQFPSHSVIEKGQTVTLRCDPISGHDNLYWYRRVMGKEIKFLLHFVKESKQDESGMPNNRFLAERTGGTYSTLKVQPAELEDSGVYFCASSAVWREAFRNEQFFGPGTRLTVL.